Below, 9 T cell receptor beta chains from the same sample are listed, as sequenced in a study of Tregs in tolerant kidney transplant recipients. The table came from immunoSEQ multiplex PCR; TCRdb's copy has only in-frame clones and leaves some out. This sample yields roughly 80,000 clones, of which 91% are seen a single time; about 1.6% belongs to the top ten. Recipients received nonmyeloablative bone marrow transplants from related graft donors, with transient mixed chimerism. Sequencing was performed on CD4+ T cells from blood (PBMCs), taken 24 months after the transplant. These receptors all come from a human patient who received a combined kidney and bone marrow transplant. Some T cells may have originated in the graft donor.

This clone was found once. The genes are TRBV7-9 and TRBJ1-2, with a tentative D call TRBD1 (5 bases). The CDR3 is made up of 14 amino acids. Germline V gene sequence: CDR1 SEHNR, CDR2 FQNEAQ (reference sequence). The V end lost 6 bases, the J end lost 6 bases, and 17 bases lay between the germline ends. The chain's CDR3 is CASRNTGQGHGYTF. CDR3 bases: TGTGCCAGCAGGAATACGGGCCAGGGCCATGGCTACACCTTC.

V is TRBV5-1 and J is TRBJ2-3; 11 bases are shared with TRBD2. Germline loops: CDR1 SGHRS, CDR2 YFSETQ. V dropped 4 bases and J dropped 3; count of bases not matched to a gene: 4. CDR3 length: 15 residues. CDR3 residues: CASSPGLAETDTQYF. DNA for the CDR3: TGCGCCAGCAGCCCGGGACTAGCGGAAACAGATACGCAGTATTTT.

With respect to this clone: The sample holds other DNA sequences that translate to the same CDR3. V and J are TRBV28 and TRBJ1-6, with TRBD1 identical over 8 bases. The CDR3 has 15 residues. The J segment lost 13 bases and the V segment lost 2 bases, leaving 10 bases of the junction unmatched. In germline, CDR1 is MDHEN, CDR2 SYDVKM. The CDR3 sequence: CASSLEQGAGSPLHF. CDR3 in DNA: TGTGCCAGCAGTTTAGAGCAGGGGGCGGGTTCCCCCCTCCACTTT.

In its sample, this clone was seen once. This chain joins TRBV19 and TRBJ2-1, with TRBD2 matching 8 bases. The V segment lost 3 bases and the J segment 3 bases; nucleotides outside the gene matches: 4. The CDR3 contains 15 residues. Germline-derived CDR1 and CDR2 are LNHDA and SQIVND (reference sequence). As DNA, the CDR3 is TGTGCCAGTAGTATTACTAGCGGATTCTACAATGAGCAGTTCTTC. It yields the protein CASSITSGFYNEQFF.

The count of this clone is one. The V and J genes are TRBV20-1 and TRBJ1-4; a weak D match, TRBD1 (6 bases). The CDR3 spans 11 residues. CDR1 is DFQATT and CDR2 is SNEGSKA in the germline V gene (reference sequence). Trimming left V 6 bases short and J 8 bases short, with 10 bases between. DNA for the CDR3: TGCAGTGCCGAGAGGGGGGAAAAACTGTTTTTT. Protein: CSAERGEKLFF.

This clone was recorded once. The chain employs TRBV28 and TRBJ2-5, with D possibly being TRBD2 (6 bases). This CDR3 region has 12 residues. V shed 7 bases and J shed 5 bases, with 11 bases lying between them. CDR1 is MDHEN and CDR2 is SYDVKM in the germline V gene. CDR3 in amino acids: CASTGSMETQYF. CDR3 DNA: TGTGCCAGCACCGGGAGTATGGAGACCCAGTACTTC.

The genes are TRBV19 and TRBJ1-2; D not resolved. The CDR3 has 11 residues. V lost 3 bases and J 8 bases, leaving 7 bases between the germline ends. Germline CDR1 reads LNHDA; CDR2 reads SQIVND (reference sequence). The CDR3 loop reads CASSIASGYTF. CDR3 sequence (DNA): TGTGCCAGTAGTATTGCGTCGGGCTACACCTTC.

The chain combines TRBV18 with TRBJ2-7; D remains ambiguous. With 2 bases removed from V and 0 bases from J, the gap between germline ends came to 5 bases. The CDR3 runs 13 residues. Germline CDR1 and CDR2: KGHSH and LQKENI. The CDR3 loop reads CASSPTSSYEQYF. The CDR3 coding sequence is TGTGCCAGCTCACCAACCAGCTCCTACGAGCAGTACTTC.

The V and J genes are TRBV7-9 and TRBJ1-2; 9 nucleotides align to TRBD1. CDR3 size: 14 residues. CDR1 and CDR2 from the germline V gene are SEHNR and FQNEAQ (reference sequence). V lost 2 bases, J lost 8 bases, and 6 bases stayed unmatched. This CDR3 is CASSLFRTGAGYTF. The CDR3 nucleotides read TGTGCCAGCAGCTTATTTAGGACAGGGGCGGGCTACACCTTC.